The 22 T cell receptor beta chains given below trace back to one sample, sequenced in a study of identical twins. TCRdb used MiXCR to reprocess the 5' RACE reads, holding one entry per CDR3 protein. The profile shows 470,000 or so distinct CDR3 sequences, 20% to 25% of them singletons. The same specimen was also included in a second study, on T cells expressing NK-cell markers.

Source material: CD4+ T cells sorted from blood. Every receptor here comes from a young woman in good health.

The rearrangement links TRBV29-1 to TRBJ1-1; no clear D. The germline V gene encodes CDR1 SQVTM and CDR2 ANQGSEA. Trimming shortened V by 6 bases and J by 2 bases, and 13 bases separated the two germline ends. The CDR3 contains 13 residues. The CDR3 here is CSVAYRLNTEAFF. CDR3 DNA: TGCAGCGTGGCCTACAGATTAAACACTGAAGCTTTCTTT.

The chain has TRBV20-1 and TRBJ2-1; D possibly uses TRBD1 or TRBD2 (6 bases each). Germline-derived CDR1 and CDR2 are DFQATT and SNEGSKA (reference sequence). Trimming took off 3 bases at V and 7 bases at J, with 19 bases between the two ends. The CDR3 is 15 residues long. The CDR3 sequence: CSASGGLGLQNEQFF. CDR3 in DNA: TGCAGTGCTAGTGGGGGGCTGGGCCTACAAAATGAGCAGTTCTTC.

In this sample, this clonotype turned up a few times. The rearrangement joins TRBV2 to TRBJ2-5, with 8 bases aligning to TRBD1. From germline, CDR1 is SNHLY and CDR2 FYNNEI. The CDR3 totals 13 residues. J was trimmed by 3 bases and V by 9 bases; bases with no gene match: 6. The CDR3 sequence is CASKQGEEETQYF. DNA of the CDR3: TGTGCCAGTAAACAGGGGGAAGAAGAGACCCAGTACTTC.

This clonotype has just a few counts. The chain recombines TRBV5-6 with TRBJ2-5; 10 bases fit TRBD2. The CDR3 covers 15 residues. Per the germline V gene, CDR1 is SGHDT and CDR2 is YYEEEE. V gave up 0 bases and J gave up 4 bases; unmatched junction bases: 3. The CDR3 sequence: CASSLVASGRETQYF. In DNA form, the CDR3 reads TGTGCCAGCAGCTTGGTGGCTAGCGGGAGAGAGACCCAGTACTTC.

The rearrangement links TRBV29-1 to TRBJ2-1; D might be TRBD2 (6 bases). With 4 bases removed from V and 4 bases from J, the gap between germline ends came to 14 bases. Per the germline V gene, CDR1 is SQVTM and CDR2 is ANQGSEA. This CDR3 contains 14 residues. The CDR3 spells CSVGAGTYYNEQFF. The CDR3, as DNA: TGCAGCGTTGGAGCCGGGACTTATTACAATGAGCAGTTCTTC.

The CDR3 coding sequence is TGTGCCAGCAGCTTAGTCAGGGAGGAAGCCCAGTACTTC. It specifies CASSLVREEAQYF. V and J are TRBV7-7 and TRBJ2-5; perhaps TRBD2 as D (6 bases). This CDR3 has 13 residues. The V gene lost 1 base and the J gene lost 9 bases, with 12 bases spanning the gap. Germline V gene sequence: CDR1 SSHAT, CDR2 FNYEAQ (reference sequence).

The chain recombines TRBV6-1 with TRBJ2-1; D remains ambiguous. V was cut by 4 bases and J by 2 bases, with 15 bases left in between. The CDR3 extends over 16 amino acids. Germline CDR1 reads MNHNS; CDR2 reads SASEGT. This chain's CDR3 is CASSGLFPSTYNEQFF. The DNA for the CDR3 is TGTGCCAGCAGTGGCCTCTTCCCTAGTACCTACAATGAGCAGTTCTTC.

The chain recombines TRBV3-1 with TRBJ2-7; the match to TRBD2 covers 7 bases. Looked up from germline, CDR1 is LGHDT and CDR2 is YNNKEL (reference sequence). The CDR3 length is 13 residues. V trimming: 3 bases; J trimming: 3 bases; junction bases outside the gene matches: 2. As DNA, the CDR3 is TGTGCCAGCAGCCACCGGGGGGTCTACGAGCAGTACTTC. Its protein product is CASSHRGVYEQYF.

This clonotype occurred a few times. The chain employs TRBV20-1 and TRBJ2-4; no firm D call. Trimming removed 6 bases at V and 7 bases at J, with 10 bases between. This CDR3 is built from 11 residues. Per the germline V gene, CDR1 is DFQATT and CDR2 is SNEGSKA (reference sequence). This CDR3 is CSAEGKNIQYF. CDR3 bases: TGCAGTGCCGAAGGGAAGAACATTCAGTACTTC.

This clonotype was found many times. A much larger clone lies a single base off, so this may be a read error. The rearrangement links TRBV5-5 to TRBJ2-1; D unclear. This CDR3 has 11 amino acids. The germline CDR1 and CDR2 sequences are SGHKS and YYEKEE (reference sequence). The CDR3 reads CASSSHNEQFF. CDR3 in DNA: TGTGCCAGCAGCTCCCACAATGAGCAGTTCTTC.

The chain recombines TRBV7-3 with TRBJ2-1; D gene uncertain. The germline V gene has CDR1 SGHTA and CDR2 FQGTGA. The CDR3 loop spans 14 amino acids. V was clipped by 1 base and J by 5 bases, with 9 bases between them. CDR3: CASSLSAFDNEQFF. CDR3 DNA sequence: TGTGCCAGCAGCTTAAGTGCGTTTGACAATGAGCAGTTCTTC. The variable domain in full, with the rest retrieved from reference TRBV7-3 and TRBJ2-1, is GAGVSQTPSNKVTEKGKYVELRCDPISGHTALYWYRQSLGQGPEFLIYFQGTGAADDSGLPNDRFFAVRPEGSVSTLKIQRTERGDSAVYLCASSLSAFDNEQFFGPGTRLTVL.

The count of this clonotype is one. CDR3 amino acids: CASSATGLVYEQYF. The CDR3 DNA sequence: TGTGCCAGTAGTGCAACGGGACTAGTCTACGAGCAGTACTTC. The chain uses TRBV19 and TRBJ2-7; 8 nucleotides match TRBD2. With V trimmed by 5 bases and J by 3 bases, 6 bases remained unmatched. CDR1 and CDR2 from the germline V gene are LNHDA and SQIVND (reference sequence). The length of the CDR3 is 14 residues.

Notes on this clonotype: This may come from a read error, since a much larger clone is one base off. The V gene is TRBV15, the J gene TRBJ1-5; D unresolved. The CDR3 has 16 amino acids. CDR1 and CDR2 (germline): LNHNV, YYDKDF (reference sequence). This chain's CDR3 is CATNTDKSYSIQPQHF. In DNA form, the CDR3 reads TGTGCCACCAACACAGACAAGAGCTATAGCATTCAGCCCCAGCATTTT.

The chain links TRBV6-2 or TRBV6-3 to TRBJ2-2; TRBD1 or TRBD2 may be the D gene (5 bases each). V lost 6 bases to trimming and J lost 4 bases, with 21 bases between them. This CDR3 spans 17 amino acids. Germline CDR1 MNHEY, CDR2 SVGEGT. The CDR3 loop is CASRRGPTSPFTGELFF. The DNA for the CDR3 is TGTGCCAGCAGACGGGGACCGACCTCTCCTTTCACCGGGGAGCTGTTTTTT.

This clonotype was seen many times. This chain links TRBV5-1 with TRBJ2-7; 7 bases map to TRBD1. With V trimmed by 0 bases and J by 4 bases, 7 bases remained unmatched. This CDR3 has 15 residues. CDR1 is SGHRS, CDR2 YFSETQ, per germline. The CDR3 loop is CASSLGGQTIYEQYF. The CDR3 DNA is TGCGCCAGCAGCTTGGGGGGACAGACGATTTACGAGCAGTACTTC. The variable domain in full, completed from reference TRBV5-1 and TRBJ2-7, reads KAGVTQTPRYLIKTRGQQVTLSCSPISGHRSVSWYQQTPGQGLQFLFEYFSETQRNKGNFPGRFSGRQFSNSRSEMNVSTLELGDSALYLCASSLGGQTIYEQYFGPGTRLTVT.

The CDR3 sequence: CAISSNTGGVEAFF. Here the CDR3 DNA reads TGTGCCATCAGTTCAAATACAGGGGGCGTTGAAGCTTTCTTT. This sequence joins TRBV10-3 and TRBJ1-1, with 9 bases that match TRBD1. Germline V lookup: CDR1 ENHRY, CDR2 SYGVKD. Trimming took 5 bases from V and 7 from J; bases not matched to a gene: 8. The CDR3 loop spans 14 amino acids.

The CDR3 coding sequence is TGCGCCAGCAGCTTGACCCTAGCGGGGACTGGGACCCAGTACTTC. It codes for CASSLTLAGTGTQYF. The rearrangement links TRBV5-1 to TRBJ2-5; 9 nucleotides align to TRBD2. The germline V gene encodes CDR1 SGHRS and CDR2 YFSETQ. CDR3 length equals 15 residues. V lost 1 base to trimming and J lost 7 bases; unmatched junction nucleotides: 8.

Turning to this clonotype: The junction departs from germline at one end; a sequencing error may be responsible. V gene TRBV29-1 combines with J gene TRBJ2-7; D is possibly TRBD2 (5 bases). CDR3 size: 11 residues. Per the germline V gene, CDR1 is SQVTM and CDR2 is ANQGSEA. The CDR3 coding sequence is TGCAGCGTTGCGGACTCCTCCGAGCAGTACTTC. Translated: CSVADSSEQYF.

This clonotype turned up a few times. This chain links TRBV7-3 with TRBJ2-5; 14 bases match TRBD2. The CDR3 spans 16 residues. Losses at the gene ends were 5 bases for V and 3 bases for J; bases not matched to a gene: 5. Looked up from germline, CDR1 is SGHTA and CDR2 is FQGTGA. CDR3 nucleotide sequence: TGTGCCAGCAGCCCGGGACTAGCGGGGGCCAAAGAGACCCAGTACTTC. As protein: CASSPGLAGAKETQYF.

The gene calls are TRBV20-1 and TRBJ1-5; no reliable D call. The CDR3 contains 13 residues. The germline CDR1 and CDR2 sequences are DFQATT and SNEGSKA (reference sequence). The V and J ends lost 3 bases and 1 base respectively, with 7 bases between them. CDR3: CSASSLSNQPQHF. For the CDR3, the DNA is TGCAGTGCTAGTTCCTTGAGCAATCAGCCCCAGCATTTT.

This clonotype appeared a few times. This chain links TRBV14 with TRBJ2-7, with 7 bases matching TRBD1. Germline-derived CDR1 and CDR2 are SGHDN and FVKESK. V lost 5 bases and J lost 2; bases outside the gene matches: 12. This CDR3 contains 16 residues. Written as DNA, the CDR3 is TGTGCCAGCAGCTCACACAAGGGACAGAGGACCTACGAGCAGTACTTC. It codes for CASSSHKGQRTYEQYF.

The rearrangement joins TRBV5-1 to TRBJ2-7; 10 bases are a match to TRBD2. Germline CDR1 reads SGHRS; CDR2 reads YFSETQ. The length of the CDR3 is 15 residues. Trimming took 2 bases from V and 4 from J; bases not matched to a gene: 6. Written as DNA, the CDR3 is TGCGCCAGCAGCTTAGGACTAGCGGCACTGTACGAGCAGTACTTC. Amino acids: CASSLGLAALYEQYF.